The 14 T cell receptor beta chains presented below share a single source sample, sequenced in a study of shared clonotypes between healthy human individuals. Some clones are missing from TCRdb's copy, which holds only in-frame ones; the method was immunoSEQ multiplex PCR. The sample includes over a million clones, roughly 96% seen only once; the top ten take 0.95% to 1.5%. The specimen sequenced was naive CD4+ T cells sorted from blood. Sample subset: CD45RA+ positively selected. These receptors were taken from a man younger than 45 in good health.

The chain carries TRBV15 and TRBJ2-7; no firm D call. Trimming shortened V by 0 bases and J by 3 bases, and 9 bases separated the two germline ends. This CDR3 contains 14 residues. In germline, CDR1 is LNHNV, CDR2 YYDKDF (reference sequence). CDR3 amino acids: CATSREIGFYEQYF. In nucleotides, the CDR3 is TGTGCCACCAGCAGAGAGATAGGGTTCTACGAGCAGTACTTC. Filled out from reference TRBV15 and TRBJ2-7, the complete variable domain reads DAMVIQNPRYQVTQFGKPVTLSCSQTLNHNVMYWYQQKSSQAPKLLFHYYDKDFNNEADTPDNFQSRRPNTSFCFLDIRSPGLGDTAMYLCATSREIGFYEQYFGPGTRLTVT.

The rearrangement uses TRBV5-1 and TRBJ2-2, with a tentative D call TRBD2 (6 bases). CDR1 is SGHRS, CDR2 YFSETQ, per germline. The CDR3 runs 18 residues. V lost 1 base and J 5 bases, leaving 21 bases between the germline ends. The CDR3 DNA is TGCGCCAGCAGCTTGTCTTTGGTGGGAGGATTAGTTACCGGGGAGCTGTTTTTT. This translates into CASSLSLVGGLVTGELFF. Full variable domain (remainder filled in from reference TRBV5-1 and TRBJ2-2): KAGVTQTPRYLIKTRGQQVTLSCSPISGHRSVSWYQQTPGQGLQFLFEYFSETQRNKGNFPGRFSGRQFSNSRSEMNVSTLELGDSALYLCASSLSLVGGLVTGELFFGEGSRLTVL.

V is TRBV5-5 and J is TRBJ2-7, with 9 positions matching TRBD1. The J segment lost 6 bases and the V segment lost 6 bases, leaving 10 bases of the junction unmatched. The CDR3 is 14 residues long. Germline CDR1 reads SGHKS; CDR2 reads YYEKEE (reference sequence). CDR3 coding DNA: TGTGCCAGCACCTGGACAGGGGATAAGGGCGAGCAGTACTTC. Translation gives CASTWTGDKGEQYF.

This sequence joins TRBV5-5 and TRBJ1-2, with D perhaps matching TRBD1 (6 bases). The CDR3 totals 14 residues. Looked up from germline, CDR1 is SGHKS and CDR2 is YYEKEE (reference sequence). V lost 3 bases to trimming and J lost 1 base, with 10 bases between them. The CDR3 sequence is CASSSTGNNYGYTF. The CDR3 nucleotides read TGTGCCAGCAGCTCGACAGGAAATAACTATGGCTACACCTTC.

The V and J genes are TRBV7-9 and TRBJ1-2; 7 nucleotides agree with TRBD1. Trimming took 2 bases from V and 2 from J; bases not matched to a gene: 11. From germline, CDR1 is SEHNR and CDR2 FQNEAQ (reference sequence). CDR3 length: 17 residues. The chain's CDR3 is CASSLLLTLQGNYGYTF. The CDR3 bases are TGTGCCAGCAGCTTATTGCTTACACTACAGGGGAACTATGGCTACACCTTC.

The V gene is TRBV5-5, the J gene TRBJ2-1; D remains unclear. The V end was cut by 1 base, the J end by 4 bases, with 9 bases between. The CDR3 is 14 amino acids. Looked up from germline, CDR1 is SGHKS and CDR2 is YYEKEE (reference sequence). CDR3 sequence: CASSLTGLYNEQFF. CDR3 sequence (DNA): TGTGCCAGCAGCTTGACCGGGCTGTACAATGAGCAGTTCTTC.

This rearrangement joins TRBV9 to TRBJ2-2; D is unresolved. This CDR3 is 12 amino acids long. V lost 3 bases to trimming and J lost 6 bases, with 6 bases between them. Germline V gives CDR1 SGDLS, CDR2 YYNGEE. The CDR3 DNA sequence: TGTGCCAGCAGCGGGGCAGCCGGGGAGCTGTTTTTT. Translation: CASSGAAGELFF. Based on the CDR3 plus reference TRBV9 and TRBJ2-2, the full variable domain is DSGVTQTPKHLITATGQRVTLRCSPRSGDLSVYWYQQSLDQGLQFLIQYYNGEERAKGNILERFSAQQFPDLHSELNLSSLELGDSALYFCASSGAAGELFFGEGSRLTVL.

V gene TRBV5-1 combines with J gene TRBJ2-7; D perhaps matches TRBD1 (5 bases). The ends were cut back, 0 bases at V and 5 bases at J, with 21 bases in the middle. Germline V gene sequence: CDR1 SGHRS, CDR2 YFSETQ. The length of the CDR3 is 17 residues. The CDR3 here is CASSLGARTLPADEQYF. Here the CDR3 DNA reads TGCGCCAGCAGCTTGGGGGCCCGGACACTACCTGCGGACGAGCAGTACTTC.

The chain joins TRBV7-3 to TRBJ2-3; D unclear. The V gene's germline CDR1 is SGHTA and CDR2 FQGTGA. Trimming removed 0 bases from V and 8 bases from J, with 9 bases in between. The CDR3 length is 13 residues. The CDR3 here is CASSLTGLGTQYF. For the CDR3, the DNA is TGTGCCAGCAGCTTAACGGGGTTAGGTACGCAGTATTTT.

The rearrangement links TRBV6-6 to TRBJ2-5; D possibly matches TRBD1 or TRBD2 (6 bases each). From germline, CDR1 is MNHNY and CDR2 SVGAGI (reference sequence). V shed 7 bases and J shed 3 bases, with 15 bases lying between them. This CDR3 is 14 amino acids long. CDR3 loop: CASTQWGAEETQYF. CDR3 DNA: TGTGCCAGCACCCAATGGGGGGCCGAAGAGACCCAGTACTTC.

The chain carries TRBV5-6 and TRBJ2-1, with 8 bases that match TRBD1. The CDR3 has 17 amino acids. The J segment lost 1 base and the V segment lost 1 base, leaving 7 bases of the junction unmatched. CDR1 and CDR2 from the germline V gene are SGHDT and YYEEEE. The CDR3 DNA reads as TGTGCCAGCAGCTTGCCTAGGACAGGGATATCCTACAATGAGCAGTTCTTC. It codes for CASSLPRTGISYNEQFF.

The rearrangement joins TRBV14 to TRBJ1-5; D unclear. CDR3 length: 16 amino acids. The germline gives CDR1 SGHDN, CDR2 FVKESK. Trimming pared 1 base from V and 2 bases from J, leaving 12 bases between. The CDR3 region has the DNA TGTGCCAGCAGCCAAGGTGACCGGGCGGGCAATCAGCCCCAGCATTTT. Its translation is CASSQGDRAGNQPQHF.

This clone was counted a single time. The V call is TRBV14, the J call TRBJ1-2, with D uncertain. V shed 2 bases and J shed 0 bases, with 7 bases lying between them. Germline V gene sequence: CDR1 SGHDN, CDR2 FVKESK. The CDR3 is 14 residues long. The CDR3 DNA is TGTGCCAGCAGCCAACTCGGCCCTAACTATGGCTACACCTTC. This gives the protein CASSQLGPNYGYTF. The whole variable domain, remainder taken from reference TRBV14 and TRBJ1-2, is EAGVTQFPSHSVIEKGQTVTLRCDPISGHDNLYWYRRVMGKEIKFLLHFVKESKQDESGMPNNRFLAERTGGTYSTLKVQPAELEDSGVYFCASSQLGPNYGYTFGSGTRLTVV.

The chain is built from TRBV6-6 and TRBJ1-5; D might be TRBD1 (5 bases). V was clipped by 2 bases and J by 3 bases, with 11 bases between them. This CDR3 comprises 15 residues. Germline V CDR1 and CDR2: MNHNY, SVGAGI (reference sequence). The CDR3 here is CASSYVKGNNQPQHF. As DNA, the CDR3 is TGTGCCAGCAGTTACGTAAAGGGGAACAATCAGCCCCAGCATTTT.